The 26 T cell receptor beta chains given below trace back to one sample, sequenced in a study of blood T cell repertoires in COVID-19. Sequenced by immunoSEQ multiplex PCR; TCRdb stores in-frame clones only, minus some. The sample has 110,000 or so clones; about 85% are singletons. Material for sequencing was peripheral blood. These receptors were obtained from a woman in her sixties with COVID-19, enrolled during active disease.

The chain has TRBV2 and TRBJ2-7; tentative D call: TRBD1 (5 bases). V gave up 10 bases and J gave up 3 bases, with 19 bases separating them. Per the germline V gene, CDR1 is SNHLY and CDR2 is FYNNEI. The length of the CDR3 is 14 residues. The CDR3 sequence: CATLLQGPLYEQYF. CDR3 nucleotide sequence: TGTGCCACACTCCTTCAGGGTCCCCTCTACGAGCAGTACTTC.

The chain uses TRBV2 and TRBJ2-7, with a weak D call TRBD2 (6 bases). V was trimmed by 5 bases and J by 7 bases, leaving 15 bases between them. CDR3 length: 13 amino acids. CDR1 SNHLY and CDR2 FYNNEI come from the germline V gene. As DNA, the CDR3 is TGTGCCAGCAGTCTCCTAGCGCGCCGGGAGCAGTACTTC. It encodes CASSLLARREQYF.

V usage is TRBV29-1 and J usage is TRBJ2-2; 10 bases match TRBD1. The germline V gene encodes CDR1 SQVTM and CDR2 ANQGSEA. The J segment lost 5 bases and the V segment lost 7 bases, leaving 7 bases of the junction unmatched. This CDR3 contains 14 residues. The CDR3 spells CSADRGRGTGELFF. The CDR3 DNA reads as TGCAGCGCAGACAGGGGGCGCGGAACCGGGGAGCTGTTTTTT.

The V and J genes are TRBV7-6 and TRBJ1-4; 7 bases line up with TRBD1. The CDR3 loop spans 15 amino acids. The V segment lost 1 base and the J segment 8 bases; nucleotides outside the gene matches: 7. Per the germline V gene, CDR1 is SGHVS and CDR2 is FNYEAQ. DNA for the CDR3: TGTGCCAGCAGCTTAGTTACAGGGGCGCCAGAAAAACTGTTTTTT. This gives the protein CASSLVTGAPEKLFF.

V is TRBV24-1 and J is TRBJ2-5; possibly TRBD2 for D (6 bases). This CDR3 spans 15 amino acids. CDR1 and CDR2 (germline): KGHDR, SFDVKD. V lost 4 bases and J 5 bases, leaving 16 bases between the germline ends. CDR3 region: CATSDPAGPRETQYF. DNA for the CDR3: TGTGCCACCAGTGACCCTGCGGGGCCCAGGGAGACCCAGTACTTC.

This chain links TRBV24-1 with TRBJ1-4, with unresolved D. This CDR3 is built from 12 residues. Deletions cut 2 bases from V and 7 bases from J, with 4 bases between. Per the germline V gene, CDR1 is KGHDR and CDR2 is SFDVKD. This chain's CDR3 is CATSDSSEKLFF. CDR3 nucleotides: TGTGCCACCAGTGATTCCAGTGAAAAACTGTTTTTT.

The J gene is TRBJ2-1, the V gene TRBV7-3, with 8 positions matching TRBD1. Trimming removed 3 bases from V and 2 bases from J; junction bases left unmatched: 6. Germline lookup yields CDR1 SGHTA and CDR2 FQGTGA. The CDR3 extends over 16 amino acids. CDR3 sequence: CASSFADRAPYNEQFF. The CDR3 coding sequence is TGTGCCAGCAGCTTCGCGGACAGGGCGCCCTACAATGAGCAGTTCTTC.

The chain is built from TRBV5-4 and TRBJ1-6; tentative D call: TRBD1 (5 bases). The CDR3 spans 15 residues. The V gene's germline CDR1 is SGHNT and CDR2 YYREEE (reference sequence). The V end lost 1 base, the J end lost 6 bases, and 11 bases lay between the germline ends. The CDR3 DNA reads as TGTGCCAGCAGCTTGCCCGGGACTACTAATTCACCCCTCCACTTT. This codes for CASSLPGTTNSPLHF.

The chain combines TRBV7-9 with TRBJ2-2; D is perhaps TRBD2 (7 bases). Trimming shortened V by 3 bases and J by 6 bases, and 14 bases separated the two germline ends. CDR1 SEHNR and CDR2 FQNEAQ come from the germline V gene (reference sequence). CDR3 size: 15 residues. This CDR3 reads CASSFTGGLPGELFF. CDR3 nucleotide sequence: TGTGCCAGCAGCTTTACGGGGGGCCTCCCCGGGGAGCTGTTTTTT.

The CDR3 loop is CASSLGQGNQPQHF. In DNA, the CDR3 is TGTGCCAGCAGCTTAGGACAGGGCAATCAGCCCCAGCATTTT. The rearrangement links TRBV11-1 to TRBJ1-5; weak D call: TRBD1 (6 bases). The V end lost 1 base, the J end lost 2 bases, and 6 bases lay between the germline ends. The CDR3 sequence is 14 residues long. Germline-derived CDR1 and CDR2 are SGHAT and FQDESV (reference sequence).

This clone turned up a few times. V gene TRBV7-3 combines with J gene TRBJ1-6; D ambiguous. V was shortened by 5 bases and J by 6 bases, with 11 bases between the two germline ends. Germline values: CDR1 SGHTA, CDR2 FQGTGA. The CDR3 is 14 amino acids. The CDR3 protein is CASSPQGSNSPLHF. Here the CDR3 DNA reads TGTGCCAGCAGCCCGCAAGGGAGTAATTCACCCCTCCACTTT.

This chain uses TRBV5-1 with TRBJ2-1; 11 positions agree with TRBD2. This CDR3 comprises 15 residues. CDR1 SGHRS and CDR2 YFSETQ come from the germline V gene. Unmatched junction bases numbered 8, after V lost 4 bases and J lost 8 bases. The CDR3 DNA reads as TGCGCCAGCAGCCAATTGACTAGCGGGATCTATGAGCAGTTCTTC. This translates into CASSQLTSGIYEQFF.

This clone was seen just once. The rearrangement links TRBV9 to TRBJ1-2; TRBD1 is a possible D gene (6 bases). Per germline, CDR1 SGDLS and CDR2 YYNGEE. V shed 1 base and J shed 4 bases, with 14 bases lying between them. This CDR3 is built from 15 residues. DNA for the CDR3: TGTGCCAGCAGCGTATCGGGGGGCGGTGTCTATGGCTACACCTTC. Protein sequence: CASSVSGGGVYGYTF.

V usage is TRBV27 and J usage is TRBJ1-2, with D perhaps matching TRBD1 (5 bases). This CDR3 comprises 14 residues. Germline V gene sequence: CDR1 MNHEY, CDR2 SMNVEV (reference sequence). Trimming pared 2 bases from V and 8 bases from J, leaving 15 bases between. CDR3 sequence (DNA): TGTGCCAGCAGTTTAGGAGGGACTGCTACCGGCTACACCTTC. The encoded protein is CASSLGGTATGYTF.

This rearrangement joins TRBV7-2 to TRBJ2-5; D is uncertain. V dropped 3 bases and J dropped 5 bases, with 7 bases sitting between them. The germline V gene encodes CDR1 SGHTA and CDR2 FQGNSA. The CDR3 loop spans 12 amino acids. DNA of the CDR3: TGTGCCAGCAGCTTCCTGTCGGAGACCCAGTACTTC. Protein sequence: CASSFLSETQYF.

The chain links TRBV10-3 to TRBJ1-2; D is uncertain. Trimming pared 4 bases from V and 2 bases from J, leaving 8 bases between. This CDR3 contains 13 residues. Germline V lookup: CDR1 ENHRY, CDR2 SYGVKD. The CDR3 DNA reads as TGTGCCATCAGTGTCTCGGAGAACTATGGCTACACCTTC. Amino acids: CAISVSENYGYTF.

This chain uses TRBV5-8 with TRBJ2-1; TRBD2 aligns across 11 bases. The CDR3 is 15 residues long. CDR1 and CDR2 from the germline V gene are SGHTS and YDEGEE. With 5 bases clipped from V and 5 bases from J, the junction kept 6 bases outside the gene matches. In nucleotides, the CDR3 is TGTGCCAGCAGATGGGGGACTAGCGGTGACAATGAGCAGTTCTTC. Translated, it gives CASRWGTSGDNEQFF.

The DNA of the CDR3 is TGTGCCAGCAGCTTAGCGTACAGGAAGATACAGCCCCAGCATTTT. It codes for CASSLAYRKIQPQHF. J is TRBJ1-5 and V is TRBV7-8; a weak D match, TRBD1 (5 bases). Germline CDR1 reads SGHVS; CDR2 reads FQNEAQ. The CDR3 contains 15 residues. V lost 0 bases and J lost 7, with 13 bases in between.

This rearrangement joins TRBV29-1 to TRBJ1-2; 8 bases fit TRBD1. The germline V gene encodes CDR1 SQVTM and CDR2 ANQGSEA. CDR3 length equals 14 residues. V was clipped by 4 bases and J by 3 bases; unmatched bases: 7. DNA of the CDR3: TGCAGCGTTGCTGAACAGGGGGACGACTATGGCTACACCTTC. Translating gives CSVAEQGDDYGYTF.

This chain joins TRBV4-3 and TRBJ1-4, with 9 bases lining up with TRBD1. Trimming at V came to 0 bases and at J to 8 bases, leaving 13 bases not matched to a gene. This CDR3 spans 18 amino acids. Germline-derived CDR1 and CDR2 are LGHNA and YSLEER. Written as DNA, the CDR3 is TGCGCCAGCAGCCAAGAGCTAGCCCGGACAGGGGATTTAGAAAAACTGTTTTTT. This translates into CASSQELARTGDLEKLFF.

This clone was recorded once. The V and J genes are TRBV19 and TRBJ2-7; D call uncertain. The CDR3 runs to 13 residues. CDR1 LNHDA and CDR2 SQIVND come from the germline V gene (reference sequence). V gave up 5 bases and J gave up 0 bases, with 8 bases separating them. The CDR3 is CASSGDSSYEQYF. The DNA of the CDR3 is TGTGCCAGTAGTGGAGATAGCTCCTACGAGCAGTACTTC.

CDR3 sequence: CASSYQGEDGYTF. The CDR3, as DNA: TGTGCCAGCAGTTATCAAGGGGAGGATGGCTACACCTTC. This chain links TRBV6-2 or TRBV6-3 with TRBJ1-2, with D possibly TRBD1 on 5 matching bases. V shed 3 bases and J shed 6 bases, with 11 bases lying between them. CDR1 is MNHEY, CDR2 SVGEGT, per germline. The CDR3 sequence is 13 residues long.

This chain links TRBV19 with TRBJ1-5; 7 nucleotides align to TRBD1. CDR3 length equals 16 residues. Germline values: CDR1 LNHDA, CDR2 SQIVND (reference sequence). V trimming: 5 bases; J trimming: 0 bases; junction bases outside the gene matches: 7. The CDR3 spells CASSLGTETSNQPQHF. CDR3 coding DNA: TGTGCCAGTAGTTTAGGGACAGAGACTAGCAATCAGCCCCAGCATTTT.

This clone was observed a handful of times. The chain couples TRBV10-3 to TRBJ2-7, with 13 positions matching TRBD2. The V gene's germline CDR1 is ENHRY and CDR2 SYGVKD. This CDR3 spans 18 amino acids. V lost 2 bases to trimming and J lost 5 bases; unmatched junction nucleotides: 12. The CDR3 protein is CAISEAGAGLAGLNEQYF. The CDR3 nucleotides are TGTGCCATCAGTGAGGCAGGCGCGGGACTAGCGGGGTTGAACGAGCAGTACTTC.

The CDR3 sequence: CAIKQGPNEKLFF. CDR3 in DNA: TGTGCCATCAAACAGGGGCCAAATGAAAAACTGTTTTTT. The genes are TRBV5-4 and TRBJ1-4; 7 bases align to TRBD1. CDR1 SGHNT and CDR2 YYREEE come from the germline V gene (reference sequence). V was clipped by 9 bases and J by 5 bases; unmatched bases: 7. The CDR3 has 13 residues.

The chain links TRBV4-2 to TRBJ1-5; 8 bases fit TRBD1. Germline V gene sequence: CDR1 LGHNA, CDR2 YNFKEQ. V trimming: 6 bases; J trimming: 9 bases; junction bases outside the gene matches: 10. This CDR3 has 14 amino acids. This chain's CDR3 is CASSPGQGIWPQHF. CDR3 bases: TGTGCCAGCAGTCCCGGACAGGGTATTTGGCCCCAGCATTTT.